This record covers a single T cell receptor beta chain. The CDR3 extends over 12 amino acids. Germline values: CDR1 LNHNV, CDR2 YYDKDF (reference sequence). Trimming removed 1 base at V and 3 bases at J, with 4 bases between. PCR employed 60 Vbeta and 13 Jbeta primers. Generated by immunoSEQ multiplex PCR, the TCRdb table keeps only in-frame clones and is missing some. The repertoire has approximately 180,000 clones, about three quarters of them found once; the top ten carry almost 6.5%. The record originates from a study of cytomegalovirus exposure and HLA in healthy donors. The origin of this receptor is a man in his forties in good health and CMV-seropositive. The source material was PBMCs. The chain combines TRBV15 with TRBJ2-7; D is unresolved. CDR3 protein: CATSRVGYEQYF. The CDR3, as DNA: TGTGCCACCAGCAGAGTCGGCTACGAGCAGTACTTC.